The clone carrying this T cell receptor (beta chain) showed up just a few times. The PCR had 60 Vbeta and 13 Jbeta primers. TCRdb's copy holds only in-frame clones and misses some; the assay was immunoSEQ multiplex PCR. The sample carries around 200,000 clones, about four fifths recorded once. Germline V CDR1 and CDR2: LGHNA, YSLEER. CDR3 length: 17 amino acids. With 1 base removed from V and 4 bases from J, the gap between germline ends came to 19 bases. These data belong to a study of cytomegalovirus exposure and HLA in healthy donors. This sequence joins TRBV4-3 and TRBJ1-2; a weak D match, TRBD1 (6 bases). The sequence derives from a woman aged 50 to 65 in good health and CMV-seropositive. Sequencing input: PBMCs. The CDR3 region is CASSQGTVGGAGYGYTF. For the CDR3, the DNA is TGCGCCAGCAGCCAAGGAACAGTGGGGGGGGCAGGCTATGGCTACACCTTC.